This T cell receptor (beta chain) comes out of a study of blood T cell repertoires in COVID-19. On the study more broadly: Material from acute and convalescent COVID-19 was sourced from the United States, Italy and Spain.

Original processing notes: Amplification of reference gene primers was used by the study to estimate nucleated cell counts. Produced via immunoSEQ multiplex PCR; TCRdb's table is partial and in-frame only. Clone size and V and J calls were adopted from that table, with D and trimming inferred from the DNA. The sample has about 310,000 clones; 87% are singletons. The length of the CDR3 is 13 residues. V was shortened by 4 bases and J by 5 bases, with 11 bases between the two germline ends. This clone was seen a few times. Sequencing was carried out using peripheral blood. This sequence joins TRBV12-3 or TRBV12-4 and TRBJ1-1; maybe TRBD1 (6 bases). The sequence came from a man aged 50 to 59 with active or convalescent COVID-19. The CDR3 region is CASSSTGRTEAFF. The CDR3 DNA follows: TGTGCCAGCAGTTCGACAGGACGGACTGAAGCTTTCTTT.